The 7 T cell receptor beta chains in this list originate from one sample, sequenced in a study of control samples from healthy donors and cancer patients. The assay was immunoSEQ multiplex PCR, and TCRdb's table has in-frame clones only and misses some. Found here are approximately 97,000 clones, around 88% of them singletons; the top ten hold less than 15%. The sequencing sample was made of blood. All receptors derive from a young man in good health.

The chain joins TRBV4-1 to TRBJ2-7; 8 bases map to TRBD2. The CDR3 covers 14 residues. Germline V gene sequence: CDR1 MGHRA, CDR2 YSYEKL. The trim removed 4 bases at V and 3 bases at J, leaving 5 bases unmatched. Written as DNA, the CDR3 is TGCGCCAGCAGCCCGAGGACTAGCAGCTACGAGCAGTACTTC. It codes for CASSPRTSSYEQYF.

The chain uses TRBV7-9 and TRBJ2-1; D might be TRBD1 (6 bases). The CDR3 covers 15 residues. The V gene's germline CDR1 is SEHNR and CDR2 FQNEAQ (reference sequence). V shed 5 bases and J shed 4 bases, with 15 bases lying between them. The CDR3 is CASSPSGTHYNEQFF. The CDR3 DNA follows: TGTGCCAGCAGCCCCTCCGGGACACATTACAATGAGCAGTTCTTC.

This chain connects TRBV27 to TRBJ2-1; D assignment may be TRBD1 or TRBD2 (5 bases each). Trimming removed 2 bases at V and 5 bases at J, with 7 bases between. CDR1 is MNHEY, CDR2 SMNVEV, per germline (reference sequence). The CDR3 is made up of 13 amino acids. CDR3 bases: TGTGCCAGCAGTTTACGGGGCAACAATGAGCAGTTCTTC. Translation: CASSLRGNNEQFF.

The chain links TRBV5-5 to TRBJ2-7; D is unresolved. Trimming shortened V by 0 bases and J by 5 bases, and 6 bases separated the two germline ends. The CDR3 is 12 amino acids. From germline, CDR1 is SGHKS and CDR2 YYEKEE (reference sequence). The CDR3 region is CASSLAPHEQYF. Written as DNA, the CDR3 is TGTGCCAGCAGCTTGGCTCCGCACGAGCAGTACTTC.

This chain uses TRBV9 with TRBJ2-7; tentative D call: TRBD1 (6 bases). This CDR3 is built from 13 residues. Between the trimmed V and J ends, which lost 1 base and 6 bases, there was a span of 11 bases. Germline CDR1 is SGDLS and CDR2 is YYNGEE. The CDR3 DNA reads TGTGCCAGCAGCGTAACAGGGTCTGGCGAGCAGTACTTC. The encoded protein is CASSVTGSGEQYF.

This clone appeared a few times. The chain combines TRBV2 with TRBJ2-5, with a weak D call TRBD1 (6 bases). Germline V gene data show CDR1 as SNHLY and CDR2 as FYNNEI. The CDR3 consists of 15 residues. The ends were cut back, 5 bases at V and 1 base at J, with 14 bases in the middle. The CDR3, as DNA: TGTGCCAGCAGTCCCGAACAGGGATTCCAAGAGACCCAGTACTTC. Encoded protein: CASSPEQGFQETQYF.

This clone was seen only a few times. The V call is TRBV5-4, the J call TRBJ1-2; TRBD1 is a possible D gene (6 bases). Trimming took off 4 bases at V and 0 bases at J, with 19 bases between the two ends. Germline V CDR1 and CDR2: SGHNT, YYREEE (reference sequence). The CDR3 totals 17 residues. CDR3 protein: CASSPLRGHLPNYGYTF. The CDR3 DNA reads TGTGCCAGCAGCCCCCTCAGGGGCCATCTACCTAACTATGGCTACACCTTC.